What follows describes a single T cell receptor (beta chain). The CDR3 runs 13 residues. The germline CDR1 and CDR2 sequences are SQVTM and ANQGSEA. V was clipped by 0 bases and J by 5 bases; unmatched bases: 2. This sample stems from a study of T cells in Graves' hyperthyroidism and ophthalmopathy. RNA transcripts yielded amplified TCR beta CDR3 regions. The HTBI primer set drove a first-round RT-PCR of the TCR CDR3. Via MiXCR, TCRdb re-called the multiplex PCR reads, giving one row per CDR3 protein. This table has about 570,000 distinct CDR3 sequences, more than 45% appearing once. This chain links TRBV29-1 with TRBJ2-5; 8 bases match TRBD2. This TCR was sampled from an adult woman with Graves' disease, either hyperthyroidism or ophthalmopathy (not recorded which). Input material: peripheral blood or thyroid tissue (not recorded which). The CDR3 nucleotides are TGCAGCGTTGAAGATCGGGGGGGTGAGACCCAGTACTTC. It is translated as CSVEDRGGETQYF.